The 21 T cell receptor beta chains listed next were all sequenced from one sample in a study of blood T cell repertoires in COVID-19 (dated by TCRdb to 2018 to 2020). The library was generated by the immunoSEQ multiplex PCR assay. This immuneACCESS table, as held by TCRdb, lists in-frame sequences with V and J called but not all clones. Of the missing ones, under half trace to an unresolved V gene in checked studies; the others have no known cause. A total of about 200,000 clones appear in this sample, more than 80% of them only once. The top ten constitute 1.2% of the sample. The sequencing sample was made of PBMCs or T cells enriched from blood (not recorded which). All receptors come from a man aged 25-45 years who had recovered from COVID-19.

DNA of the CDR3: TGTGCCAGCAGTGAAGCGGCGGGACTAGCGGGAGGAGAGACCCAGTACTTC. Its translation is CASSEAAGLAGGETQYF. This chain uses TRBV6-1 with TRBJ2-5; 15 positions match TRBD2. The V gene's germline CDR1 is MNHNS and CDR2 SASEGT. There are 17 residues in the CDR3. V shed 0 bases, J shed 4 bases, and the junction held 3 bases outside the gene matches.

The rearrangement joins TRBV5-4 to TRBJ1-2; tentative D call: TRBD1 (6 bases). The CDR3 runs to 14 residues. V dropped 0 bases and J dropped 6 bases, with 12 bases sitting between them. CDR1 SGHNT and CDR2 YYREEE come from the germline V gene (reference sequence). This chain's CDR3 is CASSLVGGADGYTF. The CDR3, as DNA: TGTGCCAGCAGCTTGGTTGGGGGGGCCGATGGCTACACCTTC. Combining the CDR3 with reference TRBV5-4 and TRBJ1-2 gives the whole variable domain ETGVTQSPTHLIKTRGQQVTLRCSSQSGHNTVSWYQQALGQGPQFIFQYYREEENGRGNFPPRFSGLQFPNYSSELNVNALELDDSALYLCASSLVGGADGYTFGSGTRLTVV.

The chain links TRBV19 to TRBJ2-1; a possible D gene is TRBD1 (6 bases). The CDR3 loop spans 13 amino acids. V lost 9 bases, J lost 3 bases, and 12 bases lay in between. The germline V gene encodes CDR1 LNHDA and CDR2 SQIVND (reference sequence). The CDR3 region is CASGTQIYNEQFF. Here the CDR3 DNA reads TGTGCCAGCGGGACACAAATCTACAATGAGCAGTTCTTC.

This clone was seen a single time. The V gene is TRBV7-9, the J gene TRBJ2-2, with 12 bases matching TRBD1. The CDR3 has 17 residues. Germline V gene data show CDR1 as SEHNR and CDR2 as FQNEAQ (reference sequence). The V segment lost 5 bases and the J segment 4 bases; nucleotides outside the gene matches: 8. CDR3 loop: CASSPTGTGGITGELFF. CDR3 DNA: TGTGCCAGCAGCCCAACCGGGACAGGGGGCATCACCGGGGAGCTGTTTTTT.

The chain recombines TRBV11-2 with TRBJ2-2; 13 nucleotides agree with TRBD2. V gave up 3 bases and J gave up 6 bases; unmatched junction bases: 7. Germline CDR1 and CDR2: SGHAT and FQNNGV. There are 17 residues in the CDR3. In DNA, the CDR3 is TGTGCCAGCAGCTTTGAACTAGCGGGAGGGCCTTCCGGGGAGCTGTTTTTT. As protein: CASSFELAGGPSGELFF.

The gene calls are TRBV21-1 and TRBJ2-1; TRBD2, as called in the table, went unchecked against the DNA. TRBV21-1 is tagged as a pseudogene. The CDR3 covers 19 residues. The CDR3 DNA follows: TGTGCCAGCAGCAAACAGACTAGCGGGACGCTGGGGTGGGCTAATGAGCAGTTCTTC. It codes for CASSKQTSGTLGWANEQFF.

The chain carries TRBV9 and TRBJ2-1; no reliable D call. Trimming removed 2 bases from V and 1 base from J, with 13 bases in between. This CDR3 spans 16 amino acids. Germline-derived CDR1 and CDR2 are SGDLS and YYNGEE. The CDR3 sequence: CASSVTMERSYNEQFF. The CDR3 region has the DNA TGTGCCAGCAGCGTCACCATGGAGCGTTCCTACAATGAGCAGTTCTTC.

V is TRBV9 and J is TRBJ2-3, with D unclear. The CDR3 totals 14 residues. Trimming removed 0 bases from V and 2 bases from J, with 7 bases in between. Germline CDR1 SGDLS, CDR2 YYNGEE. For the CDR3, the DNA is TGTGCCAGCAGCGTAGTGGCAGTCACAGATACGCAGTATTTT. Translated, it gives CASSVVAVTDTQYF.

The rearrangement links TRBV19 to TRBJ1-3, with TRBD1 matching over 7 bases. The germline V gene has CDR1 LNHDA and CDR2 SQIVND (reference sequence). There are 16 residues in the CDR3. The J segment lost 0 bases and the V segment lost 5 bases, leaving 7 bases of the junction unmatched. The CDR3 sequence is CASSLGQVNSGNTIYF. The CDR3 DNA sequence: TGTGCCAGTAGTCTCGGACAGGTCAACTCTGGAAACACCATATATTTT.

The CDR3 region is CANIFPEKLFF. The CDR3 DNA reads TGTGCCAACATTTTTCCTGAAAAACTGTTTTTT. This sequence joins TRBV19 and TRBJ1-4; no reliable D call. The CDR3 covers 11 residues. The V end lost 10 bases, the J end lost 7 bases, and 10 bases lay between the germline ends. The germline gives CDR1 LNHDA, CDR2 SQIVND (reference sequence). Combining the CDR3 with reference TRBV19 and TRBJ1-4 gives the whole variable domain DGGITQSPKYLFRKEGQNVTLSCEQNLNHDAMYWYRQDPGQGLRLIYYSQIVNDFQKGDIAEGYSVSREKKESFPLTVTSAQKNPTAFYLCANIFPEKLFFGSGTQLSVL.

V usage is TRBV21-1 and J usage is TRBJ2-4; TRBD1 is the table's D call, not checked against the DNA. TRBV21-1 is flagged as a pseudogene. This CDR3 has 16 residues. The CDR3 sequence is CASSKTTGIVKNIQYF. The CDR3 region has the DNA TGTGCCAGCAGCAAAACAACAGGGATAGTAAAAAACATTCAGTACTTC.

The J gene is TRBJ2-5, the V gene TRBV7-9; D gene ambiguous. The germline CDR1 and CDR2 sequences are SEHNR and FQNEAQ (reference sequence). Trimming removed 4 bases at V and 0 bases at J, with 15 bases between. The CDR3 totals 16 residues. The CDR3: CASSSRSAGNQETQYF. The CDR3 nucleotides are TGTGCCAGCAGCTCTAGGTCCGCCGGAAACCAAGAGACCCAGTACTTC.

The chain couples TRBV15 to TRBJ2-5; 8 nucleotides agree with TRBD1. Germline V gene sequence: CDR1 LNHNV, CDR2 YYDKDF (reference sequence). The CDR3 sequence is 14 residues long. The trim removed 4 bases at V and 3 bases at J, leaving 4 bases unmatched. The CDR3 coding sequence is TGTGCCACCAGCAAAAGGGACAGGAAAGAGACCCAGTACTTC. Its protein is CATSKRDRKETQYF.

The chain couples TRBV6-2 or TRBV6-3 to TRBJ1-2; the D is unclear. The ends were cut back, 4 bases at V and 0 bases at J, with 9 bases in the middle. This CDR3 contains 14 residues. Germline V gene lookup returns CDR1 MNHEY and CDR2 SVGEGT. CDR3: CASSSPIANYGYTF. The CDR3 DNA reads TGTGCCAGCAGTTCGCCTATAGCTAACTATGGCTACACCTTC.

The chain joins TRBV18 to TRBJ1-2; 9 nucleotides line up with TRBD1. This CDR3 contains 17 residues. Unmatched junction bases numbered 13, after V lost 1 base and J lost 7 bases. Per germline, CDR1 KGHSH and CDR2 LQKENI. CDR3 loop: CASSPQGAGDRASGYTF. As DNA, the CDR3 is TGTGCCAGCTCACCACAGGGCGCGGGGGACAGGGCGAGTGGCTACACCTTC.

DNA of the CDR3: TGTGCCACCAGTGACCCCGGACTAAACAATGAGCAGTTCTTC. It is translated as CATSDPGLNNEQFF. This rearrangement joins TRBV24-1 to TRBJ2-1; TRBD2 might be the D (6 bases). The germline V gene has CDR1 KGHDR and CDR2 SFDVKD. CDR3 size: 14 residues. Trimming left V 4 bases short and J 5 bases short, with 11 bases between.

The chain links TRBV19 to TRBJ1-4; D remains unclear. CDR1 is LNHDA, CDR2 SQIVND, per germline (reference sequence). V lost 6 bases to trimming and J lost 5 bases, with 10 bases between them. This CDR3 contains 13 residues. DNA for the CDR3: TGTGCCAGTAGCCGGGGTCCGAATGAAAAACTGTTTTTT. It codes for CASSRGPNEKLFF.

The V gene is TRBV5-4, the J gene TRBJ2-7; 7 bases are a match to TRBD1. V dropped 3 bases and J dropped 1; count of bases not matched to a gene: 7. Germline CDR1 SGHNT, CDR2 YYREEE (reference sequence). This CDR3 comprises 15 residues. The CDR3 coding sequence is TGTGCCAGCAGCTCCGACAGGGTGGTATCCTACGAGCAGTACTTC. This sequence encodes CASSSDRVVSYEQYF.

The V and J genes are TRBV27 and TRBJ1-2; D gene uncertain. The CDR3 contains 14 residues. CDR1 is MNHEY and CDR2 is SMNVEV in the germline V gene (reference sequence). The V end lost 2 bases, the J end lost 6 bases, and 13 bases lay between the germline ends. This CDR3 is CASSLGYGLDGYTF. In nucleotides, the CDR3 is TGTGCCAGCAGTTTAGGGTACGGACTGGATGGCTACACCTTC.

The V call is TRBV5-1, the J call TRBJ1-4; D is unresolved. The CDR3 length is 15 residues. The germline V gene has CDR1 SGHRS and CDR2 YFSETQ. V lost 4 bases to trimming and J lost 5 bases, with 15 bases between them. The CDR3 DNA reads as TGCGCCAGCAGCCCCTCTCTCAGACTCAATGAAAAACTGTTTTTT. It codes for CASSPSLRLNEKLFF.

This rearrangement joins TRBV19 to TRBJ1-5, with 9 bases that match TRBD1. Germline CDR1 is LNHDA and CDR2 is SQIVND (reference sequence). The CDR3 covers 16 residues. Germline trimming cut 5 bases from V and 3 bases from J; bases unmatched to any gene: 8. Written as DNA, the CDR3 is TGTGCCAGTAGTTTAACGGACAGGGGTGCCAATCAGCCCCAGCATTTT. Translated, it gives CASSLTDRGANQPQHF.